Each of the 26 T cell receptor beta chains below was sequenced from the same sample in a study of metastatic and nonmetastatic thyroid tumors. The entire patient cohort was treatment-naive prior to thyroid surgery. Via MiXCR, TCRdb re-called the PCR reads. The data hold roughly 16,000 clones, with about 32% observed a single time. The material sequenced was tumor tissue. Every receptor here comes from a female donor with papillary thyroid cancer or a benign thyroid nodule (not recorded which). Some clones in this sample may be carry-over from other donors' samples.

This clone rates as medium-sized. The chain employs TRBV20-1 and TRBJ1-4; unclear D gene. Germline loops: CDR1 DFQATT, CDR2 SNEGSKA (reference sequence). The CDR3 loop spans 12 amino acids. V was clipped by 5 bases and J by 8 bases, with 12 bases between them. This CDR3 is CSAFPLGEKLFF. The CDR3 DNA reads as TGCAGTGCTTTCCCATTAGGGGAAAAACTGTTTTTT.

V gene TRBV30 combines with J gene TRBJ1-2, with TRBD1 matching 8 bases. Germline CDR1 is GTSNPN and CDR2 is SVGIG (reference sequence). This CDR3 contains 17 residues. J was trimmed by 2 bases and V by 0 bases; bases with no gene match: 11. DNA of the CDR3: TGTGCCTGGAGTGTACGGGCAGGGGGCTTCGGGAACTATGGCTACACCTTC. It translates to CAWSVRAGGFGNYGYTF.

The chain employs TRBV12-3 or TRBV12-4 and TRBJ2-7; D not certain. The CDR3 is 14 amino acids. Trimming took 1 base from V and 2 from J, leaving 9 bases between them. The CDR3 sequence is CASSLDSRPYEQYF. DNA for the CDR3: TGTGCCAGCAGTTTAGACTCAAGGCCCTACGAGCAGTACTTC.

This chain links TRBV28 with TRBJ1-2, with 7 nucleotides matching TRBD1. Germline values: CDR1 MDHEN, CDR2 SYDVKM. The CDR3 is 14 amino acids. After removal of 5 bases from V and 0 bases from J, the junction contained 3 bases not matched to a gene. CDR3 in DNA: TGTGCCAGCAGTCCCGGACAGGCTAACTATGGCTACACCTTC. Its translation: CASSPGQANYGYTF.

This chain uses TRBV20-1 with TRBJ1-2; 7 bases line up with TRBD1. Germline V gene data show CDR1 as DFQATT and CDR2 as SNEGSKA (reference sequence). With 4 bases clipped from V and 3 bases from J, the junction kept 11 bases outside the gene matches. The CDR3 contains 15 residues. CDR3 sequence reads: CSAKDPTGRDYGYTF. CDR3 DNA sequence: TGCAGTGCTAAAGATCCGACAGGGAGAGACTATGGCTACACCTTC.

This clone was counted between two and nine times. CDR3 sequence reads: CASSLQALPGRGNNEQFF. The CDR3 DNA is TGTGCCAGCAGTTTGCAAGCCTTACCGGGTCGAGGTAACAATGAGCAGTTCTTC. The chain employs TRBV27 and TRBJ2-1; D is ambiguous. The V gene lost 3 bases and the J gene lost 5 bases, with 23 bases spanning the gap. Germline loops: CDR1 MNHEY, CDR2 SMNVEV (reference sequence). The CDR3 spans 18 residues.

The rearrangement uses TRBV15 and TRBJ2-7, with 10 bases fitting TRBD1. The CDR3 covers 13 residues. V trimming: 4 bases; J trimming: 7 bases; junction bases outside the gene matches: 4. CDR1 LNHNV and CDR2 YYDKDF come from the germline V gene (reference sequence). In DNA form, the CDR3 reads TGTGCCACCAGCACTAGGGACAGGGGAGAGCAGTACTTC. This translates into CATSTRDRGEQYF.

The chain combines TRBV11-1 with TRBJ2-1, with TRBD2 identical over 12 bases. The ends lost 5 bases at V and 15 bases at J; junction bases unmatched: 17. This CDR3 region has 16 residues. CDR1 and CDR2 from the germline V gene are SGHAT and FQDESV (reference sequence). CDR3 residues: CASSQNSGTSGPTWFF. The CDR3 DNA sequence: TGTGCCAGCAGCCAAAACTCCGGGACTAGCGGGCCAACTTGGTTCTTC.

By frequency in the sample, this clone is medium-sized. The V call is TRBV6-1, the J call TRBJ1-1; D is ambiguous. The CDR3 loop spans 14 amino acids. The germline V and J ends were trimmed by 4 bases and 3 bases, with 12 bases remaining between them. Per germline, CDR1 MNHNS and CDR2 SASEGT. CDR3: CASSAQDGYTEAFF. CDR3 in DNA: TGTGCCAGCAGTGCCCAGGACGGATACACTGAAGCTTTCTTT.

Here the CDR3 reads CASSLGSGRSPVQYF. CDR3 coding DNA: TGTGCCAGCAGCTTAGGAAGCGGGAGGTCCCCCGTGCAGTACTTC. The gene calls are TRBV7-2 and TRBJ2-7, with TRBD2 identical over 9 bases. CDR3 length: 15 residues. V lost 1 base and J lost 9; bases outside the gene matches: 10. Germline V gene sequence: CDR1 SGHTA, CDR2 FQGNSA.

This clone was picked up many times. The chain couples TRBV5-5 to TRBJ2-7; D may be TRBD2 (5 bases). The CDR3 length is 15 residues. Germline V lookup: CDR1 SGHKS, CDR2 YYEKEE (reference sequence). Trimming pared 0 bases from V and 4 bases from J, leaving 14 bases between. As DNA, the CDR3 is TGTGCCAGCAGCTTGGCCCGGGGATCTAATTACGAGCAGTACTTC. Translation gives CASSLARGSNYEQYF.

The chain combines TRBV20-1 with TRBJ1-2; 8 nucleotides match TRBD1. The CDR3 is 13 residues long. Germline V gene lookup returns CDR1 DFQATT and CDR2 SNEGSKA (reference sequence). The V and J ends lost 2 bases and 11 bases, in that order; junction bases with no gene match: 10. This CDR3 is CSARKSQGAGYTF. The DNA of the CDR3 is TGCAGTGCTAGAAAGTCGCAGGGGGCGGGGTACACCTTC.

The rearrangement joins TRBV30 to TRBJ1-1; 8 bases match TRBD1. The CDR3 totals 17 residues. V lost 3 bases to trimming and J lost 4 bases; unmatched junction nucleotides: 16. The germline gives CDR1 GTSNPN, CDR2 SVGIG (reference sequence). The CDR3 loop reads CAWSSVPGQVEATEAFF. As DNA, the CDR3 is TGTGCCTGGAGCTCCGTCCCGGGACAGGTAGAGGCCACTGAAGCTTTCTTT.

V is TRBV20-1 and J is TRBJ2-7; possibly TRBD1 or TRBD2 for D (5 bases each). This CDR3 is built from 14 residues. The V gene lost 6 bases and the J gene lost 6 bases, with 21 bases spanning the gap. Germline CDR1 DFQATT, CDR2 SNEGSKA (reference sequence). The DNA of the CDR3 is TGCAGTGCCTCGGGTCAAGGGACCCACGGCGAGCAGTACTTC. As protein: CSASGQGTHGEQYF.

This clone qualifies as medium-sized. The chain uses TRBV9 and TRBJ2-2; D is undetermined. Germline assignment: CDR1 SGDLS and CDR2 YYNGEE. V dropped 1 base and J dropped 3 bases, with 1 base sitting between them. CDR3 length equals 12 residues. CDR3 sequence: CASSVHTGELFF. DNA for the CDR3: TGTGCCAGCAGCGTACACACCGGGGAGCTGTTTTTT.

V gene TRBV27 combines with J gene TRBJ2-1; 8 bases line up with TRBD1. V lost 6 bases and J lost 6; bases outside the gene matches: 4. Germline V gene data show CDR1 as MNHEY and CDR2 as SMNVEV (reference sequence). This CDR3 has 13 residues. CDR3 bases: TGTGCCAGCAGACGACAGGGGAGCAATGAGCAGTTCTTC. Protein product: CASRRQGSNEQFF.

The V call is TRBV5-1, the J call TRBJ2-1; D possibly corresponds to TRBD1 (7 bases). Trimming shortened V by 0 bases and J by 4 bases, and 14 bases separated the two germline ends. The CDR3 is 16 amino acids. The germline CDR1 and CDR2 sequences are SGHRS and YFSETQ. CDR3 nucleotides: TGCGCCAGCAGCTTGGTGGCAGGGGGGAGTTACAATGAGCAGTTCTTC. It codes for CASSLVAGGSYNEQFF.

The chain links TRBV24-1 to TRBJ2-7; TRBD2 matches at 8 bases. CDR1 is KGHDR, CDR2 SFDVKD, per germline. The CDR3 is 16 residues long. The junction had 10 bases not matched to a gene; V was cut back by 5 bases and J by 2 bases. CDR3 sequence (DNA): TGTGCCACCAGTGGCGGAGCCAGCGGGAGAACCTACGAGCAGTACTTC. Its protein product is CATSGGASGRTYEQYF.

This clone has a handful of counts. V is TRBV30 and J is TRBJ2-7; D tentatively fits TRBD1 or TRBD2 (5 bases each). The CDR3 runs 12 residues. From germline, CDR1 is GTSNPN and CDR2 SVGIG (reference sequence). V was cut by 4 bases and J by 2 bases, with 9 bases left in between. CDR3: CAWNGATYEQYF. The DNA of the CDR3 is TGTGCCTGGAACGGGGCAACCTACGAGCAGTACTTC.

This clone appeared a few times. The rearrangement links TRBV28 to TRBJ2-7; weak D call: TRBD1 (5 bases). The CDR3 spans 12 residues. From germline, CDR1 is MDHEN and CDR2 SYDVKM. Trimming stripped 6 bases from V and 2 bases from J, with 8 bases between. The CDR3 coding sequence is TGTGCCAGCAGGGGGCACACCTACGAGCAGTACGTC. The encoded protein is CASRGHTYEQYV.

CDR3 DNA: TGTGCCAGCAGCTTACTAGAGTCCTACGAGCAGTACTTC. This sequence encodes CASSLLESYEQYF. This chain joins TRBV6-2 or TRBV6-3 and TRBJ2-7; tentative D call: TRBD2 (5 bases). The CDR3 is 13 residues long. V was pared by 6 bases and J by 1 base, with 10 bases between. The germline V gene has CDR1 MNHEY and CDR2 SVGEGT.

This clone was counted only a few times. The chain carries TRBV6-5 and TRBJ1-2, with no clear D. The germline V gene has CDR1 MNHEY and CDR2 SVGAGI. This CDR3 is built from 14 residues. Deletions cut 0 bases from V and 3 bases from J, with 8 bases between. The CDR3 DNA follows: TGTGCCAGCAGTTACTCCGGGCGGGACTATGGCTACACCTTC. Translated, it gives CASSYSGRDYGYTF.

The rearrangement joins TRBV5-1 to TRBJ1-1, with no clear D. The CDR3 length is 15 residues. CDR1 and CDR2 (germline): SGHRS, YFSETQ. V lost 2 bases to trimming and J lost 1 base, with 12 bases between them. The CDR3 is CASSLAAGPNTEAFF. The CDR3, as DNA: TGCGCCAGCAGCTTAGCAGCCGGACCGAACACTGAAGCTTTCTTT.

Ten or more counts support this clone. The V and J genes are TRBV29-1 and TRBJ1-1, with D possibly being TRBD1 (6 bases). Germline V gives CDR1 SQVTM, CDR2 ANQGSEA. Deletions cut 7 bases from V and 0 bases from J, with 12 bases between. The CDR3 totals 13 residues. This CDR3 reads CSARGGMNTEAFF. CDR3 nucleotide sequence: TGCAGCGCCCGTGGGGGCATGAACACTGAAGCTTTCTTT.

The genes are TRBV20-1 and TRBJ2-7, with D tentatively TRBD2 (5 bases). Trimming pared 1 base from V and 2 bases from J, leaving 6 bases between. The CDR3 length is 12 residues. Germline assignment: CDR1 DFQATT and CDR2 SNEGSKA (reference sequence). CDR3 in amino acids: CSARVGTYEQYF. Written as DNA, the CDR3 is TGCAGTGCTAGAGTCGGGACCTACGAGCAGTACTTC.

As regards this clone: The junction shows a germline mismatch at one end, possibly a read error. The V call is TRBV12-3 or TRBV12-4, the J call TRBJ2-7; D remains unclear. The CDR3 is 12 amino acids. DNA for the CDR3: TGTTCCAGCAGTTTACCGGGCTACGAGCAGTACTTC. Amino acid sequence: CSSSLPGYEQYF.